The next 20 T cell receptor beta chains were all read from a single sample in a study of PD-L1 blockade in urothelial cancer. Only in-frame clones appear in the TCRdb table, and some are missing; sequencing was by immunoSEQ multiplex PCR. The repertoire holds tens of thousands of clones, with roughly 84% as singletons. As to time point: pretreatment peripheral blood. The material sequenced was PBMCs, taken around atezolizumab (anti-PD-L1) treatment. The receptors were gathered from a man in his fifties or sixties with urothelial cancer.

The gene calls are TRBV6-1 and TRBJ2-7; 11 bases are shared with TRBD2. The V segment lost 7 bases and the J segment 4 bases; nucleotides outside the gene matches: 6. The CDR3 loop spans 14 amino acids. CDR1 is MNHNS and CDR2 is SASEGT in the germline V gene. Here the CDR3 reads CASKTGTSGYEQYF. Here the CDR3 DNA reads TGTGCCAGCAAAACCGGGACTAGCGGATACGAGCAGTACTTC.

This chain links TRBV28 with TRBJ2-7, with 12 bases fitting TRBD1. V trimming: 4 bases; J trimming: 4 bases; junction bases outside the gene matches: 5. Germline CDR1 reads MDHEN; CDR2 reads SYDVKM. This CDR3 contains 15 residues. The CDR3 nucleotides read TGTGCCAGCAGTTCGTTGGGACAGGGGGCGTACGAGCAGTACTTC. This codes for CASSSLGQGAYEQYF. Complete variable domain (other parts from reference TRBV28 and TRBJ2-7): DVKVTQSSRYLVKRTGEKVFLECVQDMDHENMFWYRQDPGLGLRLIYFSYDVKMKEKGDIPEGYSVSREKKERFSLILESASTNQTSMYLCASSSLGQGAYEQYFGPGTRLTVT.

The chain links TRBV5-1 to TRBJ2-3; 7 nucleotides match TRBD1. Germline CDR1 and CDR2: SGHRS and YFSETQ. Trimming cost V 3 bases and J 4 bases; bases outside gene matches: 8. The CDR3 loop spans 15 amino acids. The CDR3 is CASSSGNRGPDTQYF. In DNA form, the CDR3 reads TGCGCCAGCAGCTCCGGAAACAGGGGACCAGATACGCAGTATTTT.

V is TRBV7-6 and J is TRBJ2-5; D is ambiguous. Trimming removed 1 base at V and 5 bases at J, with 11 bases between. The CDR3 is 14 residues long. Germline CDR1 and CDR2: SGHVS and FNYEAQ. CDR3 sequence: CASSLGALRETQYF. In DNA form, the CDR3 reads TGTGCCAGCAGCTTAGGTGCACTGAGGGAGACCCAGTACTTC. Combining the CDR3 with reference TRBV7-6 and TRBJ2-5 gives the whole variable domain GAGVSQSPRYKVTKRGQDVALRCDPISGHVSLYWYRQALGQGPEFLTYFNYEAQQDKSGLPNDRFSAERPEGSISTLTIQRTEQRDSAMYRCASSLGALRETQYFGPGTRLLVL.

The chain combines TRBV10-3 with TRBJ2-1; TRBD1 is a possible D gene (5 bases). Germline V gene sequence: CDR1 ENHRY, CDR2 SYGVKD. V shed 7 bases and J shed 8 bases, with 12 bases lying between them. The CDR3 contains 12 residues. DNA for the CDR3: TGTGCCATCACTCAGGGTTTTTATGAGCAGTTCTTC. The encoded protein is CAITQGFYEQFF.

The CDR3 sequence is CASSRGPEETQYF. CDR3 coding DNA: TGTGCCAGCAGCAGGGGGCCGGAAGAGACCCAGTACTTC. This chain joins TRBV7-6 and TRBJ2-5, with 7 bases fitting TRBD1. CDR3 length equals 13 residues. J gave up 3 bases and V 5 bases, and 3 bases lay outside the gene matches. Germline V gene sequence: CDR1 SGHVS, CDR2 FNYEAQ.

The rearrangement links TRBV9 to TRBJ2-3; D may be TRBD1 (5 bases). V gave up 3 bases and J gave up 0 bases, with 11 bases separating them. The germline V gene has CDR1 SGDLS and CDR2 YYNGEE. This CDR3 comprises 15 residues. The CDR3: CASSAMTDSTDTQYF. The DNA of the CDR3 is TGTGCCAGCAGCGCGATGACAGACAGCACAGATACGCAGTATTTT.

In the case of this clone: Other DNA sequences in the same sample also yield this CDR3. The chain joins TRBV7-2 to TRBJ2-7; TRBD1 matches at 10 bases. Unmatched junction bases numbered 5, after V lost 3 bases and J lost 3 bases. The CDR3 has 15 amino acids. Germline CDR1 and CDR2: SGHTA and FQGNSA. Here the CDR3 reads CASSLTGGSSYEQYF. Written as DNA, the CDR3 is TGTGCCAGCAGCTTGACAGGGGGCTCCAGCTACGAGCAGTACTTC.

The V gene is TRBV27, the J gene TRBJ2-1; 10 nucleotides match TRBD2. In germline, CDR1 is MNHEY, CDR2 SMNVEV (reference sequence). The CDR3 has 16 residues. V was pared by 3 bases and J by 0 bases, with 2 bases of the junction left unmatched. CDR3 region: CASSLTSGYSYNEQFF. The CDR3 bases are TGTGCCAGCAGTTTGACTAGCGGGTACTCCTACAATGAGCAGTTCTTC.

This chain links TRBV6-1 with TRBJ2-7, with 13 positions matching TRBD2. Per the germline V gene, CDR1 is MNHNS and CDR2 is SASEGT. The junction had 5 bases not matched to a gene; V was cut back by 9 bases and J by 6 bases. This CDR3 region has 13 residues. The CDR3 DNA sequence: TGTGCCAGTCGGACTAGCGGGAGTAGCGAGCAGTACTTC. It codes for CASRTSGSSEQYF.

V and J are TRBV7-2 and TRBJ2-5, with TRBD1 matching 8 bases. V shed 0 bases, J shed 6 bases, and the junction held 9 bases outside the gene matches. The CDR3 is 16 amino acids. Germline CDR1 is SGHTA and CDR2 is FQGNSA. DNA of the CDR3: TGTGCCAGCAGCTTAGCGCTGGACAGGGTTAGGAAGACCCAGTACTTC. Amino acids: CASSLALDRVRKTQYF.

The rearrangement uses TRBV5-1 and TRBJ2-3; D is perhaps TRBD1 (6 bases). Trimming removed 3 bases at V and 2 bases at J, with 13 bases between. Germline CDR1 reads SGHRS; CDR2 reads YFSETQ. This CDR3 contains 15 residues. The CDR3 spells CASSWRTASTDTQYF. CDR3 sequence (DNA): TGCGCCAGCAGCTGGAGGACAGCCTCCACAGATACGCAGTATTTT.

The genes are TRBV27 and TRBJ2-3; no definite D call. The CDR3 contains 14 residues. The germline V gene has CDR1 MNHEY and CDR2 SMNVEV (reference sequence). Trimming stripped 7 bases from V and 0 bases from J, with 11 bases between. The CDR3 nucleotides read TGTGCCAGCACCTCACAGACGAGCACAGATACGCAGTATTTT. It translates to CASTSQTSTDTQYF.

The rearrangement links TRBV7-2 to TRBJ2-1, with D unclear. The CDR3 runs 17 residues. Trimming removed 2 bases at V and 0 bases at J, with 14 bases between. Looked up from germline, CDR1 is SGHTA and CDR2 is FQGNSA. The CDR3, as DNA: TGTGCCAGCAGCTTATTTCCAACGCCAGGCTCCTACAATGAGCAGTTCTTC. Its translation is CASSLFPTPGSYNEQFF.

The rearrangement joins TRBV9 to TRBJ2-5; 14 bases are shared with TRBD2. Germline lookup yields CDR1 SGDLS and CDR2 YYNGEE. V lost 3 bases to trimming and J lost 8 bases; unmatched junction nucleotides: 6. CDR3 length: 15 residues. The CDR3 DNA reads as TGTGCCAGCAGCGCCGGGACTAGCGGGGGCTCAACCCAGTACTTC. Translation gives CASSAGTSGGSTQYF.

The CDR3 protein is CASSPTGGEQFF. The CDR3 nucleotides read TGTGCCAGCAGTCCGACAGGGGGTGAGCAGTTCTTC. The chain employs TRBV2 and TRBJ2-1; the match to TRBD1 covers 9 bases. With V trimmed by 5 bases and J by 9 bases, 2 bases remained unmatched. The CDR3 contains 12 residues. The germline gives CDR1 SNHLY, CDR2 FYNNEI.

The V and J genes are TRBV7-9 and TRBJ2-2; the match to TRBD2 covers 7 bases. The germline V gene has CDR1 SEHNR and CDR2 FQNEAQ (reference sequence). The CDR3 is 17 residues long. The V segment lost 5 bases and the J segment 4 bases; nucleotides outside the gene matches: 13. The CDR3 loop reads CASSRNRGGAVTGELFF. In DNA, the CDR3 is TGTGCCAGCAGCCGCAACCGGGGAGGGGCAGTCACCGGGGAGCTGTTTTTT.

This clone appeared a few times. V usage is TRBV11-2 and J usage is TRBJ1-2; 7 nucleotides align to TRBD1. With V trimmed by 5 bases and J by 9 bases, 9 bases remained unmatched. Germline V lookup: CDR1 SGHAT, CDR2 FQNNGV. This CDR3 region has 13 residues. The DNA of the CDR3 is TGTGCCAGCAGCCGTTCCGGACAGGCGAGCTACACCTTC. Residues: CASSRSGQASYTF.

The chain uses TRBV10-3 and TRBJ2-2, with 8 bases aligning to TRBD2. The CDR3 has 14 residues. The J segment lost 3 bases and the V segment lost 10 bases, leaving 7 bases of the junction unmatched. Germline V gene lookup returns CDR1 ENHRY and CDR2 SYGVKD. CDR3: CATRGGADTGELFF. The DNA of the CDR3 is TGTGCCACTCGGGGGGGAGCGGACACCGGGGAGCTGTTTTTT.

This clone was found a few times. The chain combines TRBV30 with TRBJ1-1; tentatively, D is TRBD1 (5 bases). V was shortened by 0 bases and J by 3 bases, with 14 bases between the two germline ends. The CDR3 has 15 residues. The germline gives CDR1 GTSNPN, CDR2 SVGIG (reference sequence). The CDR3 reads CAWSVLSGEDTEAFF. CDR3 nucleotide sequence: TGTGCCTGGAGTGTACTTTCGGGGGAGGACACTGAAGCTTTCTTT.